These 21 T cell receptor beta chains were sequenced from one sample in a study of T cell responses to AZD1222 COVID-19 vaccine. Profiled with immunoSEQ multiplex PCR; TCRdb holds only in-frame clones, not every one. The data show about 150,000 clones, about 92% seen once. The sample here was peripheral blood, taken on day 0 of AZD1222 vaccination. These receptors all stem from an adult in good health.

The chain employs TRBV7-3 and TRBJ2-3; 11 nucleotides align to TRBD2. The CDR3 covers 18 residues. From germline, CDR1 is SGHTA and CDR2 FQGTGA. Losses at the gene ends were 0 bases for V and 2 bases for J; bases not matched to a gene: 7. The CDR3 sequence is CASSLTSLAGGNTDTQYF. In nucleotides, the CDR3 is TGTGCCAGCAGCTTAACAAGTCTAGCGGGGGGTAACACAGATACGCAGTATTTT.

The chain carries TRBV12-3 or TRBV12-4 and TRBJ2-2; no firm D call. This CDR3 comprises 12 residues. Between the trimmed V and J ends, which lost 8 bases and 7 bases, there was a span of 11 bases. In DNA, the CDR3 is TGTGCCAGCCGGATCGGCGGCGGGGAGCTGTTTTTT. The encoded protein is CASRIGGGELFF.

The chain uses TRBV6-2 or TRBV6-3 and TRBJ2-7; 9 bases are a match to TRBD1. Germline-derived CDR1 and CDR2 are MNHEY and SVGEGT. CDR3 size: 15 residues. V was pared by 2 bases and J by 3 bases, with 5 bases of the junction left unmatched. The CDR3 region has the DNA TGTGCCAGCAGTTACGGTGGGACAGGGATCTACGAGCAGTACTTC. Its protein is CASSYGGTGIYEQYF.

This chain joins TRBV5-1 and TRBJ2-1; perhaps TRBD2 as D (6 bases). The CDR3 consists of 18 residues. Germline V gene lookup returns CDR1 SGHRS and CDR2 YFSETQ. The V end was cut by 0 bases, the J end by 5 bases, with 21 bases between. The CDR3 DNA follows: TGCGCCAGCAGCTTGGTAAGAGGCGGACTATCTTTGAACAATGAGCAGTTCTTC. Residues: CASSLVRGGLSLNNEQFF.

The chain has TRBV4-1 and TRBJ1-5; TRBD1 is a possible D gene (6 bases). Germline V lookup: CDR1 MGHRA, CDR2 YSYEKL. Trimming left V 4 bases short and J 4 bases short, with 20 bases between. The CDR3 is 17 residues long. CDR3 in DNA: TGCGCCAGCAGCCGGGGGCCCCGGGACGGGTATAATCAGCCCCAGCATTTT. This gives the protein CASSRGPRDGYNQPQHF.

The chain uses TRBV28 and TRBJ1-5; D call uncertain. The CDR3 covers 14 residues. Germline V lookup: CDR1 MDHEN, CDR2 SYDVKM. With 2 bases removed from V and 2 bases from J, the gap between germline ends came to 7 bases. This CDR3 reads CASSLGRGNQPQHF. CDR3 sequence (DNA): TGTGCCAGCAGTTTAGGAAGGGGCAATCAGCCCCAGCATTTT.

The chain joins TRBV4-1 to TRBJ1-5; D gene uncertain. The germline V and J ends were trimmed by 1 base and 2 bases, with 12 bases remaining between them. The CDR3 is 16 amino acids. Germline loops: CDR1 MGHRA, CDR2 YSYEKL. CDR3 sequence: CASSQGPAEGNQPQHF. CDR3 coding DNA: TGCGCCAGCAGCCAAGGACCGGCGGAGGGCAATCAGCCCCAGCATTTT.

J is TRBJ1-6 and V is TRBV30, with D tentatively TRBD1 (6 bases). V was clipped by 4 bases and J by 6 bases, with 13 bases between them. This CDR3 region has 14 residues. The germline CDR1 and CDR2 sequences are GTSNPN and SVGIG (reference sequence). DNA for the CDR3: TGTGCCTGGAACAAAGGACAGCCTAATTCACCCCTCCACTTT. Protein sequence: CAWNKGQPNSPLHF.

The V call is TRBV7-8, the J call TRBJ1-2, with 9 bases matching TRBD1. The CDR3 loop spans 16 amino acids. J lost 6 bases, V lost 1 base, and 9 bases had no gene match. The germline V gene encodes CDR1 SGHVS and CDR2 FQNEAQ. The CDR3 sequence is CASSLVAGTGNDGYTF. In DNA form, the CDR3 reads TGTGCCAGCAGCTTAGTGGCCGGGACAGGGAATGATGGCTACACCTTC.

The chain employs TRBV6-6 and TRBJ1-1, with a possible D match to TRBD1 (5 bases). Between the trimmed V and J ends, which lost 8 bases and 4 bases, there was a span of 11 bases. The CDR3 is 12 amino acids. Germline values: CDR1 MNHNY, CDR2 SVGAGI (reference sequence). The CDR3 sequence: CASQVGATEAFF. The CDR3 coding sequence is TGTGCCAGCCAGGTTGGGGCCACTGAAGCTTTCTTT.

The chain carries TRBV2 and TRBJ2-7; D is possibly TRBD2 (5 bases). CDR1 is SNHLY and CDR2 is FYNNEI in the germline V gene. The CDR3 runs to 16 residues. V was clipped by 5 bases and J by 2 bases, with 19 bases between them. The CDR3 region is CASSLAVGVTPYEQYF. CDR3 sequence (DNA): TGTGCCAGCAGTCTGGCCGTCGGGGTGACGCCCTACGAGCAGTACTTC.

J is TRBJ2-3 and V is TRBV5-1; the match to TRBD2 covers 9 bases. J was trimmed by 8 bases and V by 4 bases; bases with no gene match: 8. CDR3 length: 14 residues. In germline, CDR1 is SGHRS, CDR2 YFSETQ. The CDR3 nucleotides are TGCGCCAGCAGCGAAGGGACTAGCAAGCGTACGCAGTATTTT. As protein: CASSEGTSKRTQYF.

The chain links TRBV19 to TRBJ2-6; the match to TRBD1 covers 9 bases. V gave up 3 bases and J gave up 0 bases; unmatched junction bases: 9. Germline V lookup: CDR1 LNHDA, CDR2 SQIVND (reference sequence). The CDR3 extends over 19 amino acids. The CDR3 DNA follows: TGTGCCAGTAGTATTTATAGGACAGGGGCGAGCTCTGGGGCCAACGTCCTGACTTTC. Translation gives CASSIYRTGASSGANVLTF.

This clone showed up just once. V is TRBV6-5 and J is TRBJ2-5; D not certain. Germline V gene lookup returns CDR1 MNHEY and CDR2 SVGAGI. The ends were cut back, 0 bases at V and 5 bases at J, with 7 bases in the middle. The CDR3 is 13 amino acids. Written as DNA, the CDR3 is TGTGCCAGCAGTTACTCGAAAGGGGAGACCCAGTACTTC. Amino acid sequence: CASSYSKGETQYF.

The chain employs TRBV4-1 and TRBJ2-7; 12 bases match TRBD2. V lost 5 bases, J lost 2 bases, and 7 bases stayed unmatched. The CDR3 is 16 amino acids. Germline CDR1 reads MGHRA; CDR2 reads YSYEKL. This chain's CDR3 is CASSASLAGGPYEQYF. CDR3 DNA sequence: TGCGCCAGCAGCGCATCACTAGCGGGGGGCCCCTACGAGCAGTACTTC.

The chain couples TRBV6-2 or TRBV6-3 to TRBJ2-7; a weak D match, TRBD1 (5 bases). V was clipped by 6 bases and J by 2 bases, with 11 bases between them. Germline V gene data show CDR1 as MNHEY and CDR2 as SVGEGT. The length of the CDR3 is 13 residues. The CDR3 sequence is CASSLTEAYEQYF. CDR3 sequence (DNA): TGTGCCAGCAGCTTGACAGAAGCCTACGAGCAGTACTTC.

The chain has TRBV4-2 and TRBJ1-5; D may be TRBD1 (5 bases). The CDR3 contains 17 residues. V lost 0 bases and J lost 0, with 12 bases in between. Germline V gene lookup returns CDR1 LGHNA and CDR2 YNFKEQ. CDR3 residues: CASSQDGTAYSNQPQHF. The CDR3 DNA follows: TGTGCCAGCAGCCAAGACGGGACGGCCTATAGCAATCAGCCCCAGCATTTT.

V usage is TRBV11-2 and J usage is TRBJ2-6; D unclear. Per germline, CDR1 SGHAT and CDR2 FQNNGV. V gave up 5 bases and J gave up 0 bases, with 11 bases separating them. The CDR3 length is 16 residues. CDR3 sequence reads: CASSPISHSGANVLTF. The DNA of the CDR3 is TGTGCCAGCAGCCCTATTTCCCACTCTGGGGCCAACGTCCTGACTTTC. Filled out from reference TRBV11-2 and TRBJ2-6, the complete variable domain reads EAGVAQSPRYKIIEKRQSVAFWCNPISGHATLYWYQQILGQGPKLLIQFQNNGVVDDSQLPKDRFSAERLKGVDSTLKIQPAKLEDSAVYLCASSPISHSGANVLTFGAGSRLTVL.

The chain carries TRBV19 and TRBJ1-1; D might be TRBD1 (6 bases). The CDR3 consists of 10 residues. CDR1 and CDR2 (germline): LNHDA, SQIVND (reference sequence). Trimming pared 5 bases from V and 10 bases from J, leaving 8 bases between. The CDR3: CASSDRRAFF. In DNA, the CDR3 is TGTGCCAGTAGTGACAGGCGAGCTTTCTTT.

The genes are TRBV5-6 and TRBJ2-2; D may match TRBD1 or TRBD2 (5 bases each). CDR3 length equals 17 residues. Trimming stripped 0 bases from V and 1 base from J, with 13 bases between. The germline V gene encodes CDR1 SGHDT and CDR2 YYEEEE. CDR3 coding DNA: TGTGCCAGCAGCTTGGTGGGGTCGGGGCTGAACACCGGGGAGCTGTTTTTT. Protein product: CASSLVGSGLNTGELFF.

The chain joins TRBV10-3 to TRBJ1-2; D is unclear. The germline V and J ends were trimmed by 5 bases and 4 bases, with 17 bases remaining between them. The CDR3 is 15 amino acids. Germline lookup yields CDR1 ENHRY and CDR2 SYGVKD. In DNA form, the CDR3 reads TGTGCCATCAGTTCCCTCCCCGCGACGGGCTATGGCTACACCTTC. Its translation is CAISSLPATGYGYTF.